A single sample gave rise to the 27 T cell receptor beta chains below, sequenced in a study of response to subunit inactivated influenza vaccine. TCRdb reprocessed the RT-PCR reads with MiXCR, giving one entry per CDR3 protein. Of about 540,000 distinct CDR3 sequences in the sample, around 21% are singletons; the top ten hold approximately 3%. The same specimen was also included in a second study, on T cells expressing NK-cell markers. This second study notes: Researchers built TCR beta cDNA using 5'RACE template switching with UMIs.

Source: CD4+ T cells sorted from PBMCs, taken approximately 12 days after vaccination. The origin of the receptors is a man between 45 and 60 years old who received an inactivated influenza vaccine.

The chain carries TRBV4-2 and TRBJ2-6; 7 bases fit TRBD1. Germline V CDR1 and CDR2: LGHNA, YNFKEQ. The CDR3 is 17 residues long. After removal of 4 bases from V and 0 bases from J, the junction contained 6 bases not matched to a gene. The CDR3 bases are TGTGCCAGCAGCCGTGGGGACAGCCTCTCTGGGGCCAACGTCCTGACTTTC. Translating it yields CASSRGDSLSGANVLTF.

The chain carries TRBV29-1 and TRBJ1-1, with TRBD1 as a possible D gene (6 bases). The CDR3 contains 13 residues. Germline V gene data show CDR1 as SQVTM and CDR2 as ANQGSEA. V was shortened by 3 bases and J by 1 base, with 9 bases between the two germline ends. CDR3 sequence (DNA): TGCAGCGTTGAGCGGGGGCAGAACACTGAAGCTTTCTTT. This codes for CSVERGQNTEAFF.

The J gene is TRBJ1-4, the V gene TRBV4-3, with D possibly being TRBD1 (5 bases). The CDR3 has 14 residues. The germline V gene encodes CDR1 LGHNA and CDR2 YSLEER. The V gene lost 6 bases and the J gene lost 4 bases, with 12 bases spanning the gap. CDR3 bases: TGCGCCAGCAGTAAGGGGCAGGGTAATGAAAAACTGTTTTTT. Translation gives CASSKGQGNEKLFF.

This clonotype has more than one count but fewer than ten. The chain carries TRBV11-2 and TRBJ2-7; 7 bases map to TRBD1. Germline loops: CDR1 SGHAT, CDR2 FQNNGV. The CDR3 extends over 15 amino acids. With 0 bases clipped from V and 3 bases from J, the junction kept 5 bases outside the gene matches. CDR3 sequence reads: CASSLDRTGYYEQYF. The CDR3 nucleotides are TGTGCCAGCAGCTTAGACCGGACAGGCTACTACGAGCAGTACTTC.

With regard to this clonotype: One junction end does not reproduce the germline sequence, and a read error may be involved. The CDR3 sequence: CASTEGGLTEAFF. The CDR3 DNA follows: TGTGCCAGCACTGAAGGAGGCCTCACTGAAGCTTTCTTT. The gene calls are TRBV2 and TRBJ1-1; D remains unclear. Germline V gives CDR1 SNHLY, CDR2 FYNNEI. The CDR3 has 13 residues.

The V gene is TRBV3-1, the J gene TRBJ1-2; weak D call: TRBD1 (5 bases). This CDR3 is built from 14 residues. V dropped 2 bases and J dropped 1 base, with 8 bases sitting between them. The germline V gene encodes CDR1 LGHDT and CDR2 YNNKEL (reference sequence). CDR3 sequence: CASSQRDRNYGYTF. CDR3 nucleotide sequence: TGTGCCAGCAGCCAAAGGGACCGTAACTATGGCTACACCTTC.

This clonotype was recorded a few times. The chain links TRBV10-3 to TRBJ2-1, with D possibly TRBD1 on 6 matching bases. V was cut by 7 bases and J by 13 bases, with 14 bases left in between. Germline CDR1 and CDR2: ENHRY and SYGVKD. This CDR3 is 11 amino acids long. The CDR3 sequence is CAITETGIQFF. The DNA of the CDR3 is TGTGCCATCACCGAAACAGGGATCCAGTTCTTC.

The V and J genes are TRBV6-2 or TRBV6-3 and TRBJ2-3; 8 bases are shared with TRBD2. CDR3 length: 16 residues. The J segment lost 2 bases and the V segment lost 4 bases, leaving 8 bases of the junction unmatched. Germline values: CDR1 MNHEY, CDR2 SVGEGT. CDR3 in amino acids: CASSLNGGANTDTQYF. For the CDR3, the DNA is TGTGCCAGCAGTTTGAACGGGGGGGCGAACACAGATACGCAGTATTTT.

The chain carries TRBV20-1 and TRBJ1-4; D may be TRBD1 (5 bases). V lost 3 bases to trimming and J lost 6 bases, with 26 bases between them. This CDR3 has 18 residues. Germline V gives CDR1 DFQATT, CDR2 SNEGSKA (reference sequence). Here the CDR3 DNA reads TGCAGTGCTAGCAGGGACGTGGCCAGAGCCGTTAGCGATGAAAAACTGTTTTTT. Its translation is CSASRDVARAVSDEKLFF.

The V call is TRBV15, the J call TRBJ2-5; D ambiguous. The CDR3 consists of 14 residues. Trimming removed 6 bases from V and 5 bases from J, with 16 bases in between. Germline CDR1 and CDR2: LNHNV and YYDKDF (reference sequence). Here the CDR3 DNA reads TGTGCCACCAGGAGCCGTGGTATTTTGGAGACCCAGTACTTC. This codes for CATRSRGILETQYF.

V is TRBV4-1 and J is TRBJ1-5, with no clear D. Looked up from germline, CDR1 is MGHRA and CDR2 is YSYEKL. The CDR3 totals 14 residues. Trimming cost V 4 bases and J 10 bases, with 17 bases left between them. This CDR3 reads CASSPIDTISPQHF. The CDR3 nucleotides are TGCGCCAGCAGCCCGATAGACACAATCAGCCCCCAGCATTTT.

This clonotype was counted a few times. The rearrangement uses TRBV20-1 and TRBJ1-3; D remains unclear. This CDR3 comprises 15 residues. The V end lost 7 bases, the J end lost 0 bases, and 16 bases lay between the germline ends. Germline V CDR1 and CDR2: DFQATT, SNEGSKA (reference sequence). DNA of the CDR3: TGCAGTGGTAGTCCAACGGAGAGCTCTGGAAACACCATATATTTT. Translation: CSGSPTESSGNTIYF.

The V gene is TRBV4-1, the J gene TRBJ2-5; TRBD2 matches at 10 bases. This CDR3 has 16 residues. Losses at the gene ends were 1 base for V and 6 bases for J; bases not matched to a gene: 8. Germline values: CDR1 MGHRA, CDR2 YSYEKL. CDR3 coding DNA: TGCGCCAGCAGCCAAGTTTGGCTAGCGGGGGCTCAGACCCAGTACTTC. It codes for CASSQVWLAGAQTQYF.

This chain connects TRBV2 to TRBJ2-7; 9 nucleotides align to TRBD1. The CDR3 length is 15 residues. Losses at the gene ends were 6 bases for V and 2 bases for J; bases not matched to a gene: 8. In germline, CDR1 is SNHLY, CDR2 FYNNEI. The CDR3 reads CASSYRQGDTYEQYF. The CDR3 nucleotides are TGTGCCAGCAGCTACCGACAGGGGGATACCTACGAGCAGTACTTC.

This clonotype was detected many times. The chain combines TRBV12-3 or TRBV12-4 with TRBJ1-5; D call uncertain. This CDR3 has 14 residues. Between the trimmed V and J ends, which lost 7 bases and 1 base, there was a span of 11 bases. The CDR3 region is CASTEGTSNQPQHF. The DNA of the CDR3 is TGTGCCAGCACGGAGGGAACGAGCAATCAGCCCCAGCATTTT.

This clonotype has a count of ten or more. The chain joins TRBV20-1 to TRBJ2-2; TRBD1 is a possible D gene (6 bases). The CDR3 length is 14 residues. V lost 6 bases and J lost 5, with 16 bases in between. CDR1 and CDR2 from the germline V gene are DFQATT and SNEGSKA (reference sequence). The CDR3, as DNA: TGCAGTGCAACGCCGGTACAGGGTACCGGGGAGCTGTTTTTT. Translation gives CSATPVQGTGELFF.

In DNA form, the CDR3 reads TGTGCCAGCAGCTTTGGACAGGAAGGCTACACCTTC. Amino acid sequence: CASSFGQEGYTF. V usage is TRBV7-2 and J usage is TRBJ1-2; 7 bases match TRBD1. Germline CDR1 is SGHTA and CDR2 is FQGNSA. J lost 8 bases, V lost 3 bases, and 3 bases had no gene match. The CDR3 is 12 amino acids.

The chain carries TRBV27 and TRBJ1-4; perhaps TRBD1 as D (6 bases). Trimming took 0 bases from V and 5 from J, leaving 10 bases between them. Germline CDR1 MNHEY, CDR2 SMNVEV (reference sequence). CDR3 length: 15 residues. CDR3 amino acids: CASSLSWGPNEKLFF. CDR3 bases: TGTGCCAGCAGTTTATCATGGGGGCCCAATGAAAAACTGTTTTTT.

This clonotype was seen many times. This rearrangement joins TRBV7-9 to TRBJ2-5, with a weak D call TRBD2 (6 bases). V shed 5 bases and J shed 5 bases, with 15 bases lying between them. The CDR3 is 14 amino acids. Germline V gene lookup returns CDR1 SEHNR and CDR2 FQNEAQ (reference sequence). CDR3 residues: CASSRSGVGETQYF. CDR3 coding DNA: TGTGCCAGCAGCCGCTCGGGAGTAGGGGAGACCCAGTACTTC.

The sample holds a few counts of this clonotype. CDR3 residues: CASSLSPVTDTQYF. CDR3 bases: TGTGCCAGCAGTTTATCCCCAGTGACAGATACGCAGTATTTT. The chain has TRBV12-3 or TRBV12-4 and TRBJ2-3; D is unclear. The CDR3 sequence is 14 residues long. V lost 2 bases and J 3 bases, leaving 9 bases between the germline ends.

This clonotype was picked up a small number of times. The chain carries TRBV4-1 and TRBJ2-2; 7 bases match TRBD2. Germline V gene lookup returns CDR1 MGHRA and CDR2 YSYEKL. V lost 2 bases to trimming and J lost 8 bases; unmatched junction nucleotides: 11. The CDR3 length is 16 residues. The CDR3 is CASSQRLARGAGELFF. The CDR3 DNA reads TGCGCCAGCAGCCAAAGACTAGCCAGAGGGGCAGGGGAGCTGTTTTTT.

This clonotype has a count of ten or more. This sequence joins TRBV20-1 and TRBJ2-3, with TRBD2 matching 10 bases. Germline V gene lookup returns CDR1 DFQATT and CDR2 SNEGSKA (reference sequence). CDR3 length: 15 residues. Germline trimming cut 0 bases from V and 5 bases from J; bases unmatched to any gene: 5. CDR3 protein: CSARDATSGKDTQYF. The CDR3 bases are TGCAGTGCTAGAGATGCTACTAGCGGGAAAGATACGCAGTATTTT.

This clonotype was seen only a few times. The gene calls are TRBV20-1 and TRBJ1-2; the D is unclear. Germline CDR1 DFQATT, CDR2 SNEGSKA (reference sequence). CDR3 length: 13 residues. Trimming removed 2 bases from V and 0 bases from J, with 7 bases in between. The DNA of the CDR3 is TGCAGTGCTAGACCAGTTTCTAACTATGGCTACACCTTC. Its translation: CSARPVSNYGYTF.

This clonotype was seen a handful of times. The chain carries TRBV7-3 and TRBJ2-1; 8 bases align to TRBD1. Germline loops: CDR1 SGHTA, CDR2 FQGTGA. This CDR3 comprises 17 residues. The ends lost 8 bases at V and 14 bases at J; junction bases unmatched: 26. In nucleotides, the CDR3 is TGTGCCAGCCACCGACGGGACAGGATATTTTTTGGGGACGAGAAGTTCTTC. Encoded protein: CASHRRDRIFFGDEKFF.

This clonotype was detected a few times. The chain couples TRBV25-1 to TRBJ2-1; D call uncertain. The germline V and J ends were trimmed by 6 bases and 5 bases, with 14 bases remaining between them. This CDR3 has 14 residues. Germline V lookup: CDR1 MGHDK, CDR2 SYGVNS. CDR3: CASSYNLRDNEQFF. The CDR3 DNA reads TGTGCCAGCAGCTATAATCTCCGGGACAATGAGCAGTTCTTC.

The chain links TRBV12-3 or TRBV12-4 to TRBJ2-2, with D possibly matching TRBD2 (6 bases). Trimming shortened V by 2 bases and J by 4 bases, and 17 bases separated the two germline ends. The CDR3 length is 17 residues. CDR3 bases: TGTGCCAGCAGTTTATCTGGCCTTCCCGGGGGCACCGGGGAGCTGTTTTTT. This sequence encodes CASSLSGLPGGTGELFF.

This rearrangement joins TRBV7-2 to TRBJ2-3; no clear D. The germline V and J ends were trimmed by 5 bases and 6 bases, with 12 bases remaining between them. Germline V gives CDR1 SGHTA, CDR2 FQGNSA. The length of the CDR3 is 13 residues. DNA of the CDR3: TGTGCCAGCAGCCCCCCTATGGGCGATACGCAGTATTTT. Amino acid sequence: CASSPPMGDTQYF.